This TCR beta chain is from a study of T cells in localized non-small cell lung cancer. Overall study findings and caveats: As only one tumor region underwent sequencing, heterogeneity remains possible.

The table came from immunoSEQ multiplex PCR; TCRdb's copy has only in-frame clones and leaves some out. The repertoire holds some 71,000 clones, with about 83% as singletons. Regarding this clone: Its matching antigen is unknown.

The sample here was peripheral blood, taken before any cancer treatment. The sequence came from a female donor of 60 years or more with stage I lung adenocarcinoma.

The CDR3, as DNA: TGTGCCAGCAGTGAAGATGGGGACTCTGAATGGGCGGCCCAGCATTTT. Amino acids: CASSEDGDSEWAAQHF. The chain employs TRBV6-1 and TRBJ1-5; a weak D match, TRBD1 (5 bases). CDR1 and CDR2 from the germline V gene are MNHNS and SASEGT. The CDR3 covers 16 residues. Deletions cut 1 base from V and 11 bases from J, with 21 bases between.